This is a list of T cell receptor beta chains from one sample in a study of molecular identifiers for immune sequencing clone quantification. TCRdb used MiXCR to reprocess the PCR reads, holding one entry per CDR3 protein. The repertoire consists of around 300,000 distinct CDR3 sequences, with 24% occurring once and the leading ten covering about 0.74%. Sample: naive CD8+ T cells from blood, with Jurkat cell RNA spiked in. These receptors originate from a human donor in good health. Some libraries in this study had Jurkat cell RNA spiked in. The CDR3 runs from the conserved cysteine through the conserved F or W. D genes are given only for firm matches. Not every row has a clone size; where given, it reads once, few, many or a size class.

j_call	v_call	d_call	clone_size	cdr3_aa	cdr3_nt
TRBJ2-2	TRBV24-1	-	many	CATSDLNNGVNTGELFF	TGTGCCACCAGTGATTTAAATAACGGGGTAAACACCGGGGAGCTGTTTTTT
TRBJ2-5	TRBV4-3	-	many	CASSQSSGHQETQYF	TGCGCCAGCAGCCAAAGTTCAGGTCACCAAGAGACCCAGTACTTC
TRBJ2-3	TRBV7-6	-	many	CASSLGGTQYF	TGTGCCAGCAGCTTAGGTGGTACGCAGTATTTT
TRBJ2-5	TRBV9	-	-	CASNVGSEGETQYF	TGTGCCAGCAACGTAGGTAGTGAGGGGGAGACCCAGTACTTC
TRBJ2-5	TRBV9	-	-	CASSVGGGPQSGTQYF	TGTGCCAGCAGCGTAGGGGGAGGTCCGCAGAGTGGGACCCAGTACTTC
TRBJ2-1	TRBV11-2	-	many	CASSLVTSSYNEQFF	TGTGCCAGCAGCTTAGTGACTAGTTCTTACAATGAGCAGTTCTTC
TRBJ1-2	TRBV30	-	many	CAWSTDNYGYTF	TGTGCCTGGAGTACGGATAACTATGGCTACACCTTC
TRBJ2-7	TRBV28	-	many	CASSFSYNFRDEQYF	TGTGCCAGCAGTTTTAGCTATAATTTTAGGGACGAGCAGTACTTC
TRBJ2-7	TRBV9	-	few	CASSVSRDGAYEQYF	TGTGCCAGCAGCGTGAGCCGGGACGGAGCCTACGAGCAGTACTTC
TRBJ2-2	TRBV5-6	-	few	CASSLQLRLVNTGELFF	TGTGCCAGCAGCTTGCAACTTCGGCTAGTGAACACCGGGGAGCTGTTTTTT
TRBJ2-1	TRBV4-2	TRBD2	-	CASSQAPFTTSGNEQLF	TGTGCCAGCAGCCAAGCCCCCTTTACGACTAGCGGTAATGAGCAGCTCTTC
TRBJ2-3	TRBV19	-	-	CASSIVRRGSTDTQYF	TGTGCCAGTAGTATAGTCCGGCGGGGTAGCACAGATACGCAGTATTTT
TRBJ1-2	TRBV5-1	-	few	CASRISGYYGYTF	TGCGCCAGCAGGATATCGGGATACTATGGCTACACCTTC
TRBJ2-2	TRBV3-1	-	-	CASSRVGYAGELFF	TGTGCCAGCAGCCGCGTCGGGTACGCCGGGGAGCTGTTTTTT
TRBJ2-7	TRBV6-2/TRBV6-3	-	few	CASSSQGNVDEQYF	TGTGCCAGCAGTTCCCAGGGGAATGTCGACGAGCAGTACTTC
TRBJ2-7	TRBV10-3	-	many	CAISTGYEQYF	TGTGCCATCAGTACCGGCTACGAGCAGTACTTC
TRBJ2-5	TRBV7-9	TRBD2	few	CASSPTGTSRETQYF	TGTGCCAGCAGCCCAACCGGGACTAGCCGAGAGACCCAGTACTTC
TRBJ1-5	TRBV6-2/TRBV6-3	-	-	CASSYWQQGNQPQHF	TGTGCCAGCAGTTACTGGCAACAGGGCAATCAGCCCCAGCATTTT
TRBJ2-2	TRBV6-6	TRBD2	-	CASSSSGSGSSITGELFF	TGTGCCAGCAGTTCCTCCGGGAGCGGGAGTTCGATCACCGGGGAGCTGTTTTTT
TRBJ2-7	TRBV4-2	-	few	CASSQETRTYEQYF	TGTGCCAGCAGCCAGGAGACAAGAACCTACGAGCAGTACTTC
TRBJ2-7	TRBV20-1	-	-	CSAGGGTGRLWEQYF	TGCAGTGCAGGGGGGGGAACTGGGAGGTTATGGGAGCAGTACTTC
TRBJ2-7	TRBV29-1	-	many	CSAASNYEQYF	TGCAGCGCAGCATCTAACTACGAGCAGTACTTC
TRBJ2-7	TRBV7-9	-	many	CASSGRTGAAYEQYF	TGTGCCAGCAGCGGGCGGACGGGAGCCGCCTACGAGCAGTACTTC
TRBJ2-5	TRBV19	TRBD2	-	CASSISAGGQEETQYF	TGTGCCAGTAGTATCTCAGCGGGGGGGCAAGAAGAGACCCAGTACTTC
TRBJ2-7	TRBV30	TRBD1	-	CALSGGQGEDEQYF	TGTGCCTTGAGTGGTGGACAGGGGGAGGATGAGCAGTACTTC
TRBJ2-7	TRBV28	TRBD1	few	CASTGGLSSYEQYF	TGTGCCAGCACAGGGGGCTTGAGCTCCTACGAGCAGTACTTC
TRBJ1-6	TRBV7-9	-	many	CASSLSVEYNSPLHF	TGTGCCAGCAGCTTATCTGTAGAATATAATTCACCCCTCCACTTT
TRBJ2-1	TRBV30	-	few	CAWSDRTYNEQFF	TGTGCCTGGAGTGATCGAACCTACAATGAGCAGTTCTTC
TRBJ2-3	TRBV5-1	-	-	CASSLPGPLPDTQYF	TGCGCCAGCAGCTTGCCGGGGCCACTACCAGATACGCAGTATTTT
TRBJ1-1	TRBV27	-	few	CASSLGGGHTEAFF	TGTGCCAGCAGTTTGGGAGGCGGGCACACTGAAGCTTTCTTT
TRBJ2-5	TRBV7-9	TRBD1	-	CASSSPPRQGATLTPETQSF	TGTGCCAGCAGCTCCCCGCCGCGACAGGGTGCCACCCTCACGCCGGAGACCCAGTCCTTC
TRBJ1-5	TRBV6-2/TRBV6-3	-	few	CASRSWGNQPQHF	TGTGCCAGTCGATCATGGGGCAATCAGCCCCAGCATTTT
TRBJ2-3	TRBV5-4	TRBD1	-	CASSSLDRETDTQYF	TGTGCCAGCAGCTCATTAGACAGGGAGACAGATACGCAGTATTTT
TRBJ1-5	TRBV6-6	-	many	CATKSDNQPQHF	TGTGCCACCAAATCCGACAATCAGCCCCAGCATTTT
TRBJ1-4	TRBV4-1	TRBD1	many	CASSQGTGQNEKLFF	TGCGCCAGCAGCCAGGGAACGGGACAGAATGAAAAACTGTTTTTT
TRBJ2-7	TRBV7-6	TRBD2	few	CASSLEAGAGGEQYF	TGTGCCAGCAGCTTAGAGGCGGGAGCTGGTGGTGAGCAGTACTTC
TRBJ2-2	TRBV2	-	-	CASIVEVSAYTGELFF	TGTGCCAGCATAGTGGAAGTGTCTGCATACACCGGGGAGCTGTTTTTT
TRBJ1-1	TRBV7-9	TRBD1	few	CASSLGGQGAEYAFF	TGTGCCAGCAGCTTAGGAGGACAGGGGGCGGAGTATGCTTTCTTT
TRBJ1-1	TRBV6-5	-	-	CASSPHSSNTEAFF	TGTGCCAGCAGTCCTCACTCATCCAACACTGAAGCTTTCTTT
TRBJ2-7	TRBV29-1	-	many	CSVKKAYEQYF	TGCAGCGTTAAGAAAGCCTACGAGCAGTACTTC
TRBJ1-6	TRBV9	-	many	CASSVGDTGYNSPLHF	TGTGCCAGCAGCGTAGGCGACACTGGATATAATTCACCCCTCCACTTT
TRBJ2-3	TRBV29-1	-	many	CSVEGRSTSTDTQYF	TGCAGCGTTGAAGGACGATCAACTAGCACAGATACGCAGTATTTT
TRBJ1-5	TRBV12-3/TRBV12-4	-	few	CASSLTPSGGNQPQHF	TGTGCCAGCAGTCTTACGCCGTCGGGTGGCAATCAGCCCCAGCATTTT
TRBJ2-3	TRBV7-6	-	many	CASSQSGFWRGPQYF	TGTGCCAGCAGCCAATCTGGGTTTTGGCGGGGGCCGCAGTATTTT
TRBJ2-3	TRBV29-1	-	-	CSVDGWGPSATQYF	TGCAGCGTTGATGGCTGGGGCCCTTCAGCTACGCAGTATTTT
TRBJ2-6	TRBV6-2/TRBV6-3	-	-	CASSLERRGANVLTF	TGTGCCAGCAGTTTGGAGCGTCGAGGGGCCAACGTCCTGACTTTC
TRBJ1-1	TRBV2	-	-	CASQGLLTMNTEAFF	TGTGCCAGCCAGGGCCTTCTTACCATGAACACTGAAGCTTTCTTT
TRBJ2-1	TRBV30	TRBD2	-	CAWSWGGYNEQFF	TGTGCCTGGAGCTGGGGGGGCTACAATGAGCAGTTCTTC
TRBJ1-2	TRBV19	TRBD1	few	CASKTGGNGYTF	TGTGCCAGCAAAACAGGGGGTAATGGCTACACCTTC
TRBJ1-2	TRBV21-1	-	few	CASSNGTGSHHGYTF	TGTGCCAGCAGCAACGGGACAGGGAGTCACCATGGCTACACCTTC
TRBJ2-7	TRBV7-9	-	many	CASSLGGPGYEQYF	TGTGCCAGCAGCTTAGGAGGGCCCGGCTACGAGCAGTACTTC
TRBJ2-7	TRBV14	-	once	CAGSQDPSPSSYEQYF	TGTGCCGGCAGCCAAGATCCGAGTCCCTCCTCCTACGAGCAGTACTTC
TRBJ1-1	TRBV7-9	-	-	CASSLGYNTEAFF	TGTGCCAGCAGCTTAGGGTATAACACTGAAGCTTTCTTT
TRBJ1-5	TRBV12-3/TRBV12-4	-	few	CASSGWGGADQPQHF	TGTGCCAGCAGTGGATGGGGGGGGGCTGATCAGCCCCAGCATTTT
TRBJ1-1	TRBV4-3	-	many	CASSHRPALEAFF	TGCGCCAGCAGCCATCGACCCGCACTTGAAGCTTTCTTT
TRBJ1-1	TRBV19	-	-	CASSMAGVGTEAFF	TGTGCCAGTAGTATGGCGGGGGTTGGCACTGAAGCTTTCTTT
TRBJ1-5	TRBV27	-	few	CASSLIPLGNQPQHF	TGTGCCAGCAGTTTAATCCCGCTTGGCAATCAGCCCCAGCATTTT
TRBJ2-6	TRBV9	TRBD1	-	CASSVEDAGQGVSGANVLTF	TGTGCCAGCAGCGTAGAGGATGCGGGACAGGGCGTCTCCGGGGCCAACGTCCTGACTTTC
TRBJ2-1	TRBV7-6	-	-	CASSPPGNYNEQFF	TGTGCCAGCAGCCCCCCCGGGAACTACAATGAGCAGTTCTTC
TRBJ2-2	TRBV6-2/TRBV6-3	-	-	CASSYYVGELFF	TGTGCCAGCAGTTACTATGTCGGGGAGCTGTTTTTT